The 19 T cell receptor beta chains presented below share a single source sample, sequenced in a study of CD8 T cells in ankylosing spondylitis. MiXCR, run by TCRdb on the 5' RACE reads, gives a single entry per CDR3 protein. The table shows about 120,000 distinct CDR3 sequences, with around 15% occurring only once. The sequencing input was blood, either unsorted or a sorted T cell fraction (not recorded which). The receptors were sampled from a female donor with ankylosing spondylitis or in good health (not recorded which).

This clonotype was counted ten times or more. DNA for the CDR3: TGCGCCAGCAGCTTGGGGTCACTTGCTACGCAGTATTTT. It is translated as CASSLGSLATQYF. The chain recombines TRBV5-1 with TRBJ2-3; D ambiguous. The CDR3 extends over 13 amino acids. Germline lookup yields CDR1 SGHRS and CDR2 YFSETQ. V was shortened by 0 bases and J by 8 bases, with 10 bases between the two germline ends.

The chain has TRBV29-1 and TRBJ1-1; D might be TRBD1 (6 bases). This CDR3 has 11 residues. Germline V lookup: CDR1 SQVTM, CDR2 ANQGSEA. The V end was cut by 2 bases, the J end by 10 bases, with 11 bases between. The CDR3 reads CSVESGGGAFF. The CDR3 DNA sequence: TGCAGCGTTGAATCGGGAGGGGGAGCTTTCTTT.

This chain connects TRBV5-1 to TRBJ2-3, with D tentatively TRBD1 (6 bases). CDR3 length equals 15 residues. The V gene lost 2 bases and the J gene lost 0 bases, with 10 bases spanning the gap. Per the germline V gene, CDR1 is SGHRS and CDR2 is YFSETQ. CDR3 sequence: CASSLQGLSTDTQYF. CDR3 DNA: TGCGCCAGCAGCTTACAGGGCCTCAGCACAGATACGCAGTATTTT.

This clonotype turned up a few times. This chain connects TRBV10-3 to TRBJ2-1; D gene uncertain. Germline-derived CDR1 and CDR2 are ENHRY and SYGVKD. Between the trimmed V and J ends, which lost 0 bases and 4 bases, there was a span of 10 bases. This CDR3 has 15 residues. This CDR3 is CAISESSGVYNEQFF. CDR3 DNA sequence: TGTGCCATCAGTGAGTCGAGTGGGGTATACAATGAGCAGTTCTTC.

This clonotype was recorded at least ten times. The genes are TRBV5-1 and TRBJ2-2; D not certain. CDR3 length: 18 amino acids. Germline V gene lookup returns CDR1 SGHRS and CDR2 YFSETQ. Trimming cost V 4 bases and J 7 bases, with 26 bases left between them. The CDR3 protein is CASSRLALDEGIGGELFF. The CDR3 nucleotides read TGCGCCAGCAGCCGTCTTGCCTTGGACGAAGGGATCGGCGGGGAGCTGTTTTTT.

The V call is TRBV20-1, the J call TRBJ2-1; D gene uncertain. Per germline, CDR1 DFQATT and CDR2 SNEGSKA (reference sequence). The length of the CDR3 is 13 residues. V lost 4 bases to trimming and J lost 6 bases, with 13 bases between them. The CDR3 nucleotides read TGCAGTGCTAAGGACCCGACCATCAATGAGCAGTTCTTC. This sequence encodes CSAKDPTINEQFF.

This clonotype was detected only a few times. The rearrangement joins TRBV7-2 to TRBJ2-5; 10 nucleotides agree with TRBD2. CDR1 is SGHTA, CDR2 FQGNSA, per germline. CDR3 length: 14 residues. V shed 6 bases and J 5 bases; nucleotides not matched to a gene: 6. CDR3 loop: CASRLAGWTETQYF. The CDR3 region has the DNA TGTGCCAGCAGACTAGCGGGGTGGACGGAGACCCAGTACTTC.

The gene calls are TRBV20-1 and TRBJ2-1; TRBD2 aligns across 11 bases. Germline V gives CDR1 DFQATT, CDR2 SNEGSKA (reference sequence). This CDR3 is 17 amino acids long. J lost 9 bases, V lost 0 bases, and 13 bases had no gene match. CDR3 nucleotide sequence: TGCAGTGCTAGAGAGTGGGGTAGCGGGGGGGCAAGAAGTGAGCAGTTCTTC. Protein product: CSAREWGSGGARSEQFF.

This clonotype was seen repeatedly, ten times or more. The chain employs TRBV5-1 and TRBJ2-7; no firm D call. Trimming shortened V by 5 bases and J by 5 bases, and 23 bases separated the two germline ends. CDR3 length equals 16 residues. From germline, CDR1 is SGHRS and CDR2 YFSETQ. The DNA of the CDR3 is TGCGCCAGCAGTTCAAGGGTGGGTCCCTTGACCGACGAGCAGTACTTC. Translation: CASSSRVGPLTDEQYF.

There are many counts of this clonotype. The chain couples TRBV5-6 to TRBJ2-4, with TRBD2 as a possible D gene (6 bases). The CDR3 length is 17 residues. Germline CDR1 SGHDT, CDR2 YYEEEE. The V and J ends lost 0 bases and 0 bases respectively, with 13 bases between them. CDR3 region: CASSLEAGLLAKNIQYF. CDR3 nucleotides: TGTGCCAGCAGCTTGGAGGCGGGGTTGCTAGCCAAAAACATTCAGTACTTC.

This clonotype was seen a few times. The V gene is TRBV20-1, the J gene TRBJ1-1; TRBD1 might be the D (5 bases). V shed 1 base and J shed 2 bases, with 11 bases lying between them. The germline CDR1 and CDR2 sequences are DFQATT and SNEGSKA (reference sequence). The CDR3 covers 14 residues. The CDR3: CSARVGGGNTEAFF. The CDR3 DNA is TGCAGTGCTAGAGTCGGGGGGGGTAACACTGAAGCTTTCTTT.

CDR3 amino acids: CASSNTGTGLGEQYF. CDR3 sequence (DNA): TGTGCCAGCAGTAATACCGGGACAGGGCTCGGCGAGCAGTACTTC. J is TRBJ2-7 and V is TRBV28; 9 positions agree with TRBD1. J lost 6 bases, V lost 5 bases, and 11 bases had no gene match. The CDR3 runs 15 residues. CDR1 is MDHEN and CDR2 is SYDVKM in the germline V gene.

For this clonotype: A much larger clone differs from this one at a single base, so this may be a read error. The rearrangement joins TRBV5-1 to TRBJ2-7; possible D gene TRBD1, 5 bases. The CDR3 extends over 14 amino acids. Germline V lookup: CDR1 SGHRS, CDR2 YFSETQ. V was cut by 2 bases and J by 3 bases, with 12 bases left in between. Here the CDR3 reads CASSFQQEDYEQYF. CDR3 DNA sequence: TGCGCCAGCAGCTTCCAACAGGAAGACTACGAGCAGTACTTC.

This clonotype was seen more than once but under ten times. The rearrangement joins TRBV20-1 to TRBJ2-1, with 9 bases that match TRBD2. The CDR3 extends over 15 amino acids. J was trimmed by 5 bases and V by 5 bases; bases with no gene match: 10. Germline V gives CDR1 DFQATT, CDR2 SNEGSKA (reference sequence). The CDR3 protein is CSADAGTSMNNEQFF. In nucleotides, the CDR3 is TGCAGTGCTGACGCCGGGACTAGCATGAACAATGAGCAGTTCTTC.

The sample holds many counts of this clonotype. V usage is TRBV7-9 and J usage is TRBJ2-5; 11 positions agree with TRBD1. The J segment lost 5 bases and the V segment lost 1 base, leaving 3 bases of the junction unmatched. The germline CDR1 and CDR2 sequences are SEHNR and FQNEAQ (reference sequence). The CDR3 extends over 15 amino acids. The CDR3 region has the DNA TGTGCCAGCAGCTTAGGGGACAGGGGGTCGGAGACCCAGTACTTC. Translation: CASSLGDRGSETQYF.

The chain is built from TRBV5-1 and TRBJ2-1; TRBD2 agrees at 7 bases. CDR1 and CDR2 from the germline V gene are SGHRS and YFSETQ. The ends lost 1 base at V and 5 bases at J; junction bases unmatched: 6. The CDR3 is 15 residues long. The CDR3: CASSLSGGRDNEQFF. The DNA of the CDR3 is TGCGCCAGCAGCTTGTCCGGCGGGAGAGACAATGAGCAGTTCTTC.

This clonotype was recorded a few times. The chain uses TRBV3-1 and TRBJ2-7; a possible D gene is TRBD1 (5 bases). Trimming took 2 bases from V and 5 from J, leaving 19 bases between them. Germline lookup yields CDR1 LGHDT and CDR2 YNNKEL (reference sequence). This CDR3 comprises 16 residues. This CDR3 is CASSQRSLAGRHEQYF. The CDR3 region has the DNA TGTGCCAGCAGCCAAAGGTCCCTGGCAGGGCGCCACGAGCAGTACTTC.

This clonotype was counted many times. This rearrangement joins TRBV20-1 to TRBJ1-5; possibly TRBD1 for D (5 bases). This CDR3 is 13 amino acids long. Germline V gene data show CDR1 as DFQATT and CDR2 as SNEGSKA (reference sequence). The CDR3: CSPGPYSNQPQHF. DNA for the CDR3: TGCAGCCCAGGGCCTTATAGCAATCAGCCCCAGCATTTT.

Note on this clonotype: Germline and junction disagree at one end, which may indicate a read error. The chain couples TRBV12-3 or TRBV12-4 to TRBJ1-2, with 11 bases lining up with TRBD1. This CDR3 has 14 residues. Written as DNA, the CDR3 is TGTGCCATCAGTTTCCGGGACAGGGGGGATGGCTACACCTTC. Amino acid sequence: CAISFRDRGDGYTF.